The 30 T cell receptor beta chains in this list originate from one sample, sequenced in a study of cytomegalovirus exposure and HLA in healthy donors. PCR was performed using 60 Vbeta and 13 Jbeta primers. TCRdb keeps only in-frame clones here, not all; method: immunoSEQ multiplex PCR. Among fewer than 150,000 clones, around 73% were seen once, and the ten largest hold around an eighth. Sequencing used PBMCs. These receptors were collected from a human donor in good health.

About this clone: Distinct nucleotide sequences in the sample also encode this CDR3. In nucleotides, the CDR3 is TGTGCCAGCAGTTCCTATCAGGGGGCCAGCAATCAGCCCCAGCATTTT. Translation: CASSSYQGASNQPQHF. The rearrangement joins TRBV5-8 to TRBJ1-5, with TRBD1 matching over 8 bases. The J segment lost 1 base and the V segment lost 5 bases, leaving 8 bases of the junction unmatched. Germline lookup yields CDR1 SGHTS and CDR2 YDEGEE. The length of the CDR3 is 16 residues. The full variable domain, in which reference TRBV5-8 and TRBJ1-5 provide the parts outside the CDR3, is EAGVTQSPTHLIKTRGQQATLRCSPISGHTSVYWYQQALGLGLQFLLWYDEGEERNRGNFPPRFSGRQFPNYSSELNVNALELEDSALYLCASSSYQGASNQPQHFGDGTRLSIL.

The chain couples TRBV5-1 to TRBJ2-7; perhaps TRBD2 as D (6 bases). Looked up from germline, CDR1 is SGHRS and CDR2 is YFSETQ. CDR3 length equals 15 residues. With 4 bases removed from V and 5 bases from J, the gap between germline ends came to 19 bases. CDR3 protein: CASSAGFGRKNEQYF. The CDR3 DNA is TGCGCCAGCAGCGCGGGGTTTGGACGAAAAAACGAGCAGTACTTC.

The chain employs TRBV27 and TRBJ2-7, with 8 bases that match TRBD1. The CDR3 is made up of 15 amino acids. The germline V gene has CDR1 MNHEY and CDR2 SMNVEV (reference sequence). The J segment lost 4 bases and the V segment lost 6 bases, leaving 11 bases of the junction unmatched. CDR3 DNA: TGTGCCAGCAGCCCCCACCCGGGGACAGGATACGAGCAGTACTTC. Translating it yields CASSPHPGTGYEQYF.

The chain has TRBV6-5 and TRBJ1-1, with D possibly matching TRBD1 (5 bases). Germline V CDR1 and CDR2: MNHEY, SVGAGI. The V end lost 6 bases, the J end lost 4 bases, and 15 bases lay between the germline ends. The CDR3 has 14 amino acids. This CDR3 is CASRPGGSGTEAFF. The CDR3 DNA follows: TGTGCCAGCAGACCGGGGGGGTCGGGCACTGAAGCTTTCTTT.

This clone has just a few counts. This chain uses TRBV7-3 with TRBJ2-2; D perhaps matches TRBD1 (6 bases). The CDR3 consists of 14 residues. V lost 5 bases and J 6 bases, leaving 13 bases between the germline ends. Germline CDR1 is SGHTA and CDR2 is FQGTGA. The CDR3 DNA sequence: TGTGCCAGCAGCACCAAGGGGGTTTCCGGGGAGCTGTTTTTT. This translates into CASSTKGVSGELFF.

The rearrangement links TRBV19 to TRBJ2-7; D gene unclear. The CDR3 is made up of 13 amino acids. Between the trimmed V and J ends, which lost 3 bases and 9 bases, there was a span of 15 bases. Germline V lookup: CDR1 LNHDA, CDR2 SQIVND (reference sequence). Written as DNA, the CDR3 is TGTGCCAGTAGTATTCTAGGCCAAGTCGGGCAGTACTTC. It encodes CASSILGQVGQYF.

This clone occurred once. The chain combines TRBV5-5 with TRBJ2-7; D is unresolved. CDR1 and CDR2 (germline): SGHKS, YYEKEE (reference sequence). Trimming took off 2 bases at V and 1 base at J, with 13 bases between the two ends. This CDR3 spans 15 amino acids. CDR3 bases: TGTGCCAGCAGCTTTATGTCAGGTAAATCCTACGAGCAGTACTTC. It specifies CASSFMSGKSYEQYF.

V is TRBV4-1 and J is TRBJ1-1; TRBD1 aligns across 9 bases. This CDR3 contains 16 residues. The ends lost 4 bases at V and 5 bases at J; junction bases unmatched: 11. Germline V gives CDR1 MGHRA, CDR2 YSYEKL. The CDR3 loop reads CASSPGQGLFATEAFF. CDR3 DNA: TGCGCCAGCAGCCCAGGACAGGGGTTATTCGCTACTGAAGCTTTCTTT.

This sequence joins TRBV14 and TRBJ1-2, with D unclear. The length of the CDR3 is 13 residues. The V gene lost 3 bases and the J gene lost 5 bases, with 10 bases spanning the gap. Germline V CDR1 and CDR2: SGHDN, FVKESK. CDR3 coding DNA: TGTGCCAGCAGCCACGGCTTCGGGTATGGCTACACCTTC. Its translation is CASSHGFGYGYTF. Filled out from reference TRBV14 and TRBJ1-2, the complete variable domain reads EAGVTQFPSHSVIEKGQTVTLRCDPISGHDNLYWYRRVMGKEIKFLLHFVKESKQDESGMPNNRFLAERTGGTYSTLKVQPAELEDSGVYFCASSHGFGYGYTFGSGTRLTVV.

The V gene is TRBV15, the J gene TRBJ2-3; a weak D match, TRBD2 (6 bases). Trimming cost V 0 bases and J 4 bases, with 11 bases left between them. This CDR3 is 15 amino acids long. Germline-derived CDR1 and CDR2 are LNHNV and YYDKDF (reference sequence). The CDR3 here is CATSRDPRLADTQYF. The CDR3 DNA is TGTGCCACCAGCAGAGACCCCCGACTAGCAGATACGCAGTATTTT.

The chain employs TRBV14 and TRBJ1-4, with D perhaps TRBD1 (5 bases). The CDR3 has 13 residues. V lost 3 bases and J 8 bases, leaving 10 bases between the germline ends. CDR1 is SGHDN, CDR2 FVKESK, per germline. The CDR3 sequence is CASSQAGIEKLFF. CDR3 in DNA: TGTGCCAGCAGCCAGGCAGGGATAGAAAAACTGTTTTTT.

The rearrangement uses TRBV2 and TRBJ2-3; the match to TRBD1 covers 8 bases. CDR1 is SNHLY and CDR2 is FYNNEI in the germline V gene. The CDR3 is 13 amino acids. V lost 8 bases and J lost 1; bases outside the gene matches: 2. The CDR3 coding sequence is TGTGCCAGCGGCAGGGGGCGCACAGATACGCAGTATTTT. It specifies CASGRGRTDTQYF.

The V call is TRBV7-3, the J call TRBJ2-2, with 8 positions matching TRBD2. V gave up 5 bases and J gave up 7 bases; unmatched junction bases: 12. This CDR3 has 16 amino acids. Germline V CDR1 and CDR2: SGHTA, FQGTGA. The CDR3 here is CASSPLGRGGVGELFF. CDR3 in DNA: TGTGCCAGCAGCCCTCTTGGACGGGGGGGTGTCGGGGAGCTGTTTTTT.

This clone was seen more than once but under ten times. V usage is TRBV30 and J usage is TRBJ2-6; maybe TRBD2 (5 bases). This CDR3 spans 17 amino acids. Germline CDR1 reads GTSNPN; CDR2 reads SVGIG (reference sequence). Trimming stripped 3 bases from V and 2 bases from J, with 17 bases between. Here the CDR3 DNA reads TGTGCCTGGAGGGCCGGGGTCGGAGGCACTGGGGCCAACGTCCTGACTTTC. Translated, it gives CAWRAGVGGTGANVLTF.

The chain couples TRBV6-1 to TRBJ2-3; D remains unclear. Germline CDR1 and CDR2: MNHNS and SASEGT. The CDR3 covers 12 residues. Trimming left V 5 bases short and J 1 base short, with 4 bases between. CDR3 DNA sequence: TGTGCCAGCAGTCTCCGCACAGATACGCAGTATTTT. This translates into CASSLRTDTQYF.

This chain links TRBV27 with TRBJ2-1, with D uncertain. In germline, CDR1 is MNHEY, CDR2 SMNVEV (reference sequence). CDR3 length equals 13 residues. The ends were cut back, 0 bases at V and 2 bases at J, with 2 bases in the middle. CDR3 DNA sequence: TGTGCCAGCAGTTTATCTACCTACAATGAGCAGTTCTTC. This translates into CASSLSTYNEQFF.

V is TRBV6-5 and J is TRBJ1-5; D gene ambiguous. Trimming removed 8 bases from V and 6 bases from J, with 20 bases in between. Germline V lookup: CDR1 MNHEY, CDR2 SVGAGI. The CDR3 totals 15 residues. CDR3 sequence: CASSETRALSQPQHF. DNA of the CDR3: TGTGCCAGCTCGGAAACTAGGGCGTTATCTCAGCCCCAGCATTTT.

The chain combines TRBV5-5 with TRBJ2-1; D gene ambiguous. The CDR3 is 12 residues long. From germline, CDR1 is SGHKS and CDR2 YYEKEE (reference sequence). Trimming took off 4 bases at V and 8 bases at J, with 10 bases between the two ends. Written as DNA, the CDR3 is TGTGCCAGCAGCCTCGACTGGTATGAGCAGTTCTTC. It encodes CASSLDWYEQFF.

This clone was picked up a small number of times. This sequence joins TRBV5-1 and TRBJ2-1; 12 bases line up with TRBD2. Trimming removed 6 bases from V and 10 bases from J; junction bases left unmatched: 5. Germline V lookup: CDR1 SGHRS, CDR2 YFSETQ. This CDR3 is 13 amino acids long. As DNA, the CDR3 is TGCGCCAGCACTCTAGCGGGAGGGTGGGAGCAGTTCTTC. It encodes CASTLAGGWEQFF.

The chain combines TRBV10-1 with TRBJ2-3; the match to TRBD1 covers 9 bases. Trimming took 2 bases from V and 2 from J; bases not matched to a gene: 5. Germline V CDR1 and CDR2: WNHNN, SYGVQD (reference sequence). CDR3 length equals 16 residues. The CDR3 coding sequence is TGCGCCAGCAGTGAGCGTACAGGGGGCTCCACAGATACGCAGTATTTT. Translated, it gives CASSERTGGSTDTQYF.

This clone was found a few times. The V gene is TRBV6-4, the J gene TRBJ2-1, with a tentative D call TRBD2 (6 bases). There are 15 residues in the CDR3. Germline CDR1 MRHNA, CDR2 SNTAGT. With 6 bases removed from V and 9 bases from J, the gap between germline ends came to 21 bases. Here the CDR3 DNA reads TGTGCCAGCAGCCGGGACCCCTCTAGCGTGAGTGAGCAGTTCTTC. The encoded protein is CASSRDPSSVSEQFF.

CDR3 in DNA: TGCGCCAGCAGCCAAGAAGGGGGGGATGGCTACACCTTC. Its translation: CASSQEGGDGYTF. V usage is TRBV4-1 and J usage is TRBJ1-2, with D possibly being TRBD1 (6 bases). Germline V gives CDR1 MGHRA, CDR2 YSYEKL. Deletions cut 0 bases from V and 6 bases from J, with 8 bases between. This CDR3 comprises 13 residues.

V usage is TRBV28 and J usage is TRBJ2-7; 8 nucleotides line up with TRBD2. In germline, CDR1 is MDHEN, CDR2 SYDVKM. V lost 6 bases, J lost 9 bases, and 25 bases stayed unmatched. The length of the CDR3 is 18 residues. CDR3 nucleotides: TGTGCCAGCAGCCCCGGCGGGGCGGGGGGTCCAACTACTACGAGGCAGTACTTC. Its protein is CASSPGGAGGPTTTRQYF.

This sequence joins TRBV7-9 and TRBJ2-3; 10 nucleotides agree with TRBD2. J lost 1 base, V lost 1 base, and 2 bases had no gene match. Germline lookup yields CDR1 SEHNR and CDR2 FQNEAQ (reference sequence). CDR3 length: 16 residues. CDR3 amino acids: CASSLEGTSGTDTQYF. DNA of the CDR3: TGTGCCAGCAGCTTAGAGGGGACTAGCGGCACAGATACGCAGTATTTT.

V gene TRBV11-3 combines with J gene TRBJ2-7, with TRBD1 as a possible D gene (7 bases). Trimming stripped 1 base from V and 2 bases from J, with 9 bases between. The CDR3 spans 14 residues. The V gene's germline CDR1 is SGHNT and CDR2 YENEEA. The CDR3 loop reads CASSLVRGAYEQYF. In DNA form, the CDR3 reads TGTGCCAGCAGCTTAGTCAGGGGGGCCTACGAGCAGTACTTC.

The V gene is TRBV30, the J gene TRBJ2-1, with 7 bases fitting TRBD1. This CDR3 spans 14 amino acids. The germline gives CDR1 GTSNPN, CDR2 SVGIG (reference sequence). Trimming took 2 bases from V and 2 from J; bases not matched to a gene: 3. In DNA form, the CDR3 reads TGTGCCTGGAGTAGACAGGGCACCTACAATGAGCAGTTCTTC. The encoded protein is CAWSRQGTYNEQFF.

Comments on this clone: Distinct nucleotide sequences in the sample also encode this CDR3. In DNA, the CDR3 is TGTGCCACCAGCAGAGATCCGGGATCCTACGAGCAGTACTTC. This gives the protein CATSRDPGSYEQYF. The chain recombines TRBV15 with TRBJ2-7; tentatively, D is TRBD2 (5 bases). V dropped 0 bases and J dropped 1 base, with 7 bases sitting between them. CDR3 length equals 14 residues. CDR1 is LNHNV, CDR2 YYDKDF, per germline (reference sequence). Filled out from reference TRBV15 and TRBJ2-7, the complete variable domain reads DAMVIQNPRYQVTQFGKPVTLSCSQTLNHNVMYWYQQKSSQAPKLLFHYYDKDFNNEADTPDNFQSRRPNTSFCFLDIRSPGLGDTAMYLCATSRDPGSYEQYFGPGTRLTVT.

This clone was counted a few times. The V gene is TRBV7-9, the J gene TRBJ2-5; 7 positions match TRBD2. CDR3 size: 14 residues. V gave up 4 bases and J gave up 5 bases; unmatched junction bases: 7. The germline V gene has CDR1 SEHNR and CDR2 FQNEAQ (reference sequence). The CDR3 loop reads CASSSGLSGETQYF. The CDR3 nucleotides are TGTGCCAGCAGCTCGGGCCTTAGCGGGGAGACCCAGTACTTC.

J is TRBJ2-5 and V is TRBV30; D may be TRBD2 (6 bases). The J call is in doubt because the DNA end fits TRBJ2-7 better. This CDR3 is 16 amino acids long. CDR1 and CDR2 (germline): GTSNPN, SVGIG (reference sequence). This chain's CDR3 is CAWRATVIGSADEQYF. The CDR3, as DNA: TGTGCCTGGAGGGCTACGGTAATCGGGAGTGCGGACGAGCAGTACTTC.

The chain has TRBV18 and TRBJ1-5; D is possibly TRBD1 (6 bases). Germline V lookup: CDR1 KGHSH, CDR2 LQKENI. The CDR3 has 16 amino acids. Trimming removed 3 bases from V and 4 bases from J, with 16 bases in between. CDR3 amino acids: CASSPLPGQPNQPQHF. CDR3 in DNA: TGTGCCAGCTCACCGCTACCGGGACAACCAAATCAGCCCCAGCATTTT.